This TCR beta chain emerged from a study of T-cell reconstitution after alpha-beta-depleted transplantation in children. V lost 1 base and J 2 bases, leaving 11 bases between the germline ends. The CDR3 is 15 amino acids. Germline V gene lookup returns CDR1 SGDLS and CDR2 YYNGEE. Researchers prepared the TCRbeta library using unique molecular identifiers, the study reports. TCRdb itself ran the PCR reads through MiXCR, one entry per CDR3 protein. The sample includes over 400,000 distinct CDR3 sequences, under 15% of them seen just once. The sequenced sample was PBMCs from the stem cell graft donor, obtained from the stem cell graft. This rearrangement joins TRBV9 to TRBJ2-3; possible D gene TRBD1, 5 bases. The TCR comes from a human donor who donated a stem cell graft to a child with combined immunodeficiency. CDR3: CASSVQGYPTDTQYF. As DNA, the CDR3 is TGTGCCAGCAGCGTACAGGGTTACCCCACAGATACGCAGTATTTT.